The 20 T cell receptor beta chains presented below share a single source sample, sequenced in a study of tumor and adjacent non-tumor tissue in lung cancer. TCRbeta libraries were built with three rounds of nested PCR, modified from ARM-PCR. In TCRdb, the multiplex PCR reads were re-called with MiXCR into one record per CDR3 protein. This table has approximately 76,000 distinct CDR3 sequences, around 70% appearing once. RNA was extracted from bulk tissue without any cell sorting. Input material: lung tumor tissue. The source of these receptors is a woman in her 70s with non-small cell lung cancer.

Notes on this clonotype: The junction and the germline gene differ at one end; a read error may be behind it. J is TRBJ1-2 and V is TRBV5-4, with TRBD1 matching 8 bases. CDR1 is SGHNT and CDR2 is YYREEE in the germline V gene (reference sequence). The CDR3 totals 14 residues. The CDR3 region is CASSKQGGIYGYSF. The CDR3 nucleotides are TGTGCCAGCAGCAAACAGGGGGGAATCTATGGTTACAGCTTC.

In the case of this clonotype: A read error is possible here, since a much larger clone lies one base away. The chain carries TRBV9 and TRBJ2-5; the D is unclear. The CDR3 has 13 amino acids. Germline assignment: CDR1 SGDLS and CDR2 YYNGEE. Here the CDR3 reads CTSSVGYPETQYF. The CDR3 nucleotides read TGTACCAGCAGCGTTGGGTATCCGGAGACCCAGTACTTC.

This clonotype showed up many times. J is TRBJ2-5 and V is TRBV30, with TRBD1 matching 7 bases. V gave up 1 base and J gave up 3 bases; unmatched junction bases: 5. Germline V gene data show CDR1 as GTSNPN and CDR2 as SVGIG (reference sequence). There are 14 residues in the CDR3. The CDR3, as DNA: TGTGCCTGGAGTGGGGGACAGATAGAAGAGACCCAGTACTTC. Protein product: CAWSGGQIEETQYF.

This clonotype was seen once. A junction end diverges from the germline sequence, so it may reflect a read error. The chain combines TRBV10-3 with TRBJ2-3; 8 bases are shared with TRBD2. Germline CDR1 is ENHRY and CDR2 is SYGVKD. The CDR3 extends over 15 amino acids. The CDR3 region is CANREGGRIPDTQYF. The CDR3 DNA is TGTGCCAACAGGGAGGGCGGGAGGATACCAGATACACAGTATTTT.

This clonotype was picked up one time. The junction differs from germline at one of its ends, possibly a read error. The gene calls are TRBV4-1 and TRBJ1-1, with D perhaps matching TRBD1 (6 bases). CDR3 length: 14 amino acids. Looked up from germline, CDR1 is MGHRA and CDR2 is YSYEKL. CDR3 sequence (DNA): TGCGCCAGCAGCCAGCGGACAGAGAACATTGAAGCTCTCTTT. Translating it yields CASSQRTENIEALF.

Notes on this clonotype: An end of the junction differs from the germline gene, which may be a read error. CDR3 bases: TGTGCCAGTAGCCAAGTTTCCATCAGATTACTAGCGGGATTACCGAGCTCCTACGAGCGGTACTTC. Its protein product is CASSQVSIRLLAGLPSSYERYF. The gene calls are TRBV4-2 and TRBJ2-7, with TRBD2 identical over 10 bases. This CDR3 region has 22 residues. CDR1 and CDR2 (germline): LGHNA, YNFKEQ.

V and J are TRBV20-1 and TRBJ2-7, with TRBD1 identical over 10 bases. Germline-derived CDR1 and CDR2 are DFQATT and SNEGSKA (reference sequence). V was pared by 7 bases and J by 0 bases, with 6 bases of the junction left unmatched. The CDR3 sequence is 14 residues long. The CDR3 protein is CSVADRGASYEQYF. CDR3 DNA: TGCAGTGTAGCGGACAGGGGGGCCTCCTACGAGCAGTACTTC.

Regarding this clonotype: One junction end disagrees with the germline gene, perhaps due to a read error. J is TRBJ1-6 and V is TRBV6-5, with unresolved D. CDR1 MNHEY and CDR2 SVGAGI come from the germline V gene. The length of the CDR3 is 17 residues. In DNA form, the CDR3 reads TGTGCCGGCAGCTCGAAGTTAGGCCGGGGTTATAATTCACCACTCCACTTT. It translates to CAGSSKLGRGYNSPLHF.

This clonotype has only one observation. Because it lacks the conserved phenylalanine or tryptophan at the end, this CDR3 is likely a read error. The J gene is TRBJ1-2, the V gene TRBV29-1, with 9 bases aligning to TRBD1. The CDR3 is 15 amino acids. Per the germline V gene, CDR1 is SQVTM and CDR2 is ANQGSEA. This chain's CDR3 is CSVDWGQGVGYGYTS. CDR3 in DNA: TGCAGCGTTGATTGGGGACAGGGAGTGGGCTATGGTTACACCTCC.

On this clonotype: The junction departs from the called germline gene at one end, perhaps through a read error. The chain couples TRBV6-6 to TRBJ1-1; TRBD1 might be the D (5 bases). The CDR3 extends over 16 amino acids. Germline V gene sequence: CDR1 MNHNY, CDR2 SVGAGI (reference sequence). DNA of the CDR3: TGTGCCAGCAGTTATCTTATAGGACACATGAACAGTGAAGCTTTCTTT. Its translation: CASSYLIGHMNSEAFF.

As regards this clonotype: Germline and junction disagree at one end, which may indicate a read error. The J gene is TRBJ1-5, the V gene TRBV6-1; 9 bases line up with TRBD1. The CDR3 is 15 amino acids. In germline, CDR1 is MNHNS, CDR2 SASEGT. DNA for the CDR3: TGTGCCAGTAGTGGAGGGGACAGGGATTGGGGGCCCCAGCATTTT. Its protein is CASSGGDRDWGPQHF.

On this clonotype itself: A read error may produce the germline difference seen at one junction end. This chain connects TRBV6-2 or TRBV6-3 to TRBJ2-1, with D tentatively TRBD2 (5 bases). The CDR3 length is 15 residues. Germline V lookup: CDR1 MNHEY, CDR2 SVGEGT. The CDR3 DNA sequence: TGTGCCAGCAGACTTAGGGAGAGCTCCTACAATGAGCAGGTCTTC. Translating it yields CASRLRESSYNEQVF.

On this clonotype: The missing conserved phenylalanine or tryptophan at the end of this CDR3 makes a read error likely. This sequence joins TRBV29-1 and TRBJ1-1; no clear D. Trimming removed 5 bases at V and 0 bases at J, with 13 bases between. The CDR3 is 14 amino acids. The V gene's germline CDR1 is SQVTM and CDR2 ANQGSEA. The CDR3 DNA reads as TGCAGCGTTTGCATACAGATCATGAACACTGAAGCTTTCATT. Its translation is CSVCIQIMNTEAFI.

The rearrangement joins TRBV6-5 to TRBJ1-1; TRBD1 might be the D (5 bases). Germline CDR1 and CDR2: MNHEY and SVGAGI. The V and J ends lost 6 bases and 10 bases respectively, with 30 bases between them. CDR3 length: 17 residues. Here the CDR3 reads CASRPTTGERWNTGAFF. DNA of the CDR3: TGTGCCAGCAGGCCAACAACGGGGGAACGTTGGAACACCGGAGCTTTCTTT.

This clonotype was counted many times. J is TRBJ2-2 and V is TRBV5-1; 8 positions match TRBD1. Trimming cost V 3 bases and J 0 bases; bases outside gene matches: 4. Germline lookup yields CDR1 SGHRS and CDR2 YFSETQ. This CDR3 contains 16 residues. As DNA, the CDR3 is TGCGCCAGCAGCTCTGGACAGGGTCCGAACACCGGGGAGCTGTTTTTT. It is translated as CASSSGQGPNTGELFF.

On this clonotype: This may be a read error, as it is one base from a much larger clone. The genes are TRBV11-2 and TRBJ1-1; no firm D call. Germline V gene sequence: CDR1 SGHAT, CDR2 FQNNGV. V was clipped by 1 base and J by 4 bases, with 13 bases between them. This CDR3 has 15 amino acids. The CDR3 protein is CASSLVEESGTEAFF. CDR3 coding DNA: TGTGCCAGCAGCTTAGTCGAGGAATCGGGCACTGAAGCTTTCTTT.

About this clonotype itself: The missing conserved phenylalanine or tryptophan at the end of this CDR3 makes a read error likely. The DNA is omitted, as the CDR3 cannot be located on it reliably, and the CDR3 follows TCRdb's listing. The V gene is TRBV5-4, the J gene TRBJ2-7; no DNA check was done on the table's D call, TRBD2. The CDR3 comprises 16 residues, both ends counted. From germline, CDR1 is SGHNT and CDR2 YYREEE (reference sequence). CDR3 region: CASSLIGSGLSYEQHL.

As for this clonotype: A much larger clone lies a single base off, so this may be a read error. This rearrangement joins TRBV11-2 to TRBJ1-2; D gene uncertain. Germline loops: CDR1 SGHAT, CDR2 FQNNGV. The CDR3 consists of 12 residues. The CDR3 DNA is TGTGCCAGCAGCTTCCAGCCCCTAGGCTACCCCTTC. It translates to CASSFQPLGYPF.

Concerning this clonotype itself: A much larger clone lies a single base off, so this may be a read error. The chain links TRBV20-1 to TRBJ2-5; 10 bases line up with TRBD1. Germline lookup yields CDR1 DFQATT and CDR2 SNEGSKA (reference sequence). This CDR3 region has 15 residues. J lost 5 bases, V lost 7 bases, and 13 bases had no gene match. The DNA for the CDR3 is TGCAGTGTGGGGGACAGGGGCTCGGACGACGAGACCCAGTACTTC. The encoded protein is CSVGDRGSDDETQYF.

This clonotype was found many times. This chain connects TRBV28 to TRBJ2-5; 10 bases are a match to TRBD2. The CDR3 consists of 17 residues. After removal of 11 bases from V and 5 bases from J, the junction contained 20 bases not matched to a gene. Germline V gene sequence: CDR1 MDHEN, CDR2 SYDVKM. As DNA, the CDR3 is TGTGCCCCCACGGATCAGGCTAGCGGGAGAGTCGAGGAGACCCAGTACTTC. Amino acids: CAPTDQASGRVEETQYF.